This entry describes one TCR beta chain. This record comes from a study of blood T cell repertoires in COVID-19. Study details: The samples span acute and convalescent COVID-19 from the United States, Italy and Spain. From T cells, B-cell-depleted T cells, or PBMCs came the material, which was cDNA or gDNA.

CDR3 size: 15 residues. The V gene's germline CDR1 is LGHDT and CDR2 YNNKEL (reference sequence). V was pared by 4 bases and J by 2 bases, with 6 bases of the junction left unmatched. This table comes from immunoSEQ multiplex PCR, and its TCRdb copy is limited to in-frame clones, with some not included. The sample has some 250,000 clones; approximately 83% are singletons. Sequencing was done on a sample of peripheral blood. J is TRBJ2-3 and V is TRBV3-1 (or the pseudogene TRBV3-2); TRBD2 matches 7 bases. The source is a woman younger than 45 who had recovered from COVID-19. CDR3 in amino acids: CASSPRRGNTDTQYF. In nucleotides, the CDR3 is TGTGCCAGCAGCCCTCGGCGGGGGAACACAGATACGCAGTATTTT.